This passage covers 4 T cell receptor beta chains from one sample sequenced in a study of siplizumab effects on memory and regulatory T cells. Libraries were prepared by immunoSEQ multiplex PCR; TCRdb keeps only in-frame clonotypes and omits some of them. The sample contains 100,000 to 120,000 clones, roughly 92% of which appear only once. Input material: CD4+ T cells sorted from blood. The receptors shown here come from a human donor in good health.

This clone was seen a single time. The chain recombines TRBV2 with TRBJ2-5, with 9 positions matching TRBD1. The J call may be mistaken, given a closer DNA end match to TRBJ2-7. Germline V gene data show CDR1 as SNHLY and CDR2 as FYNNEI. The CDR3 extends over 14 amino acids. The CDR3 loop is CASIRGQGFGEQYF. The CDR3 DNA is TGTGCCAGCATTAGAGGACAGGGGTTTGGCGAGCAGTACTTC.

J is TRBJ1-5 and V is TRBV15; the D is unclear. The length of the CDR3 is 16 residues. With 5 bases removed from V and 0 bases from J, the gap between germline ends came to 14 bases. Germline V lookup: CDR1 LNHNV, CDR2 YYDKDF (reference sequence). For the CDR3, the DNA is TGTGCCACCAGCCGTAATCGTGGGAGTAGCAATCAGCCCCAGCATTTT. This gives the protein CATSRNRGSSNQPQHF.

The V and J genes are TRBV5-1 and TRBJ2-7; either TRBD1 or TRBD2 may fit D (5 bases each). Germline CDR1 reads SGHRS; CDR2 reads YFSETQ. Trimming shortened V by 3 bases and J by 2 bases, and 15 bases separated the two germline ends. This CDR3 region has 15 residues. The DNA for the CDR3 is TGCGCCAGCAGCTCAGATAGGGACGTAACCTACGAGCAGTACTTC. Encoded protein: CASSSDRDVTYEQYF. Supplemented by reference TRBV5-1 and TRBJ2-7, the full variable domain reads KAGVTQTPRYLIKTRGQQVTLSCSPISGHRSVSWYQQTPGQGLQFLFEYFSETQRNKGNFPGRFSGRQFSNSRSEMNVSTLELGDSALYLCASSSDRDVTYEQYFGPGTRLTVT.

The chain links TRBV11-3 to TRBJ2-1, with a tentative D call TRBD2 (7 bases). Per the germline V gene, CDR1 is SGHNT and CDR2 is YENEEA. V dropped 5 bases and J dropped 6 bases, with 17 bases sitting between them. CDR3 length equals 15 residues. The CDR3, as DNA: TGTGCCAGCAGCCGTAGGGGGGGGCAGGGCAATGAGCAGTTCTTC. It encodes CASSRRGGQGNEQFF.